This T cell receptor (beta chain) originates from a study of T-cell reconstitution after alpha-beta-depleted transplantation in children. This CDR3 contains 15 residues. Germline loops: CDR1 LGHNA, CDR2 YSLEER. V lost 2 bases, J lost 1 base, and 4 bases stayed unmatched. Notes on the study in general: Surviving recipient T cells and thymic progenitors accounted for the high day-60 TCRbeta diversity observed in some patients.

As it was prepared, the TCRbeta library received unique molecular identifiers. A single record per CDR3 protein comes from TCRdb applying MiXCR to the PCR reads. The sample lists hundreds of thousands of distinct CDR3 sequences; about an eighth were seen once. This clonotype came up many times. As yet, its antigen is unknown. The starting material was PBMCs, mostly from graft donor cells, obtained 360 days after TCRalphabeta/CD19-depleted stem cell transplant. The receptor comes from a male patient aged 10 to 17 who had a stem cell transplant for acute myeloid leukemia, so the T cells may come from the graft donor. The rearrangement joins TRBV4-3 to TRBJ2-7, with TRBD1 matching 8 bases. The CDR3 spells CASSQTTGESYEQYF. CDR3 coding DNA: TGCGCCAGCAGCCAAACGACAGGGGAGTCCTACGAGCAGTACTTC.